The T cell receptor beta chain under discussion was sequenced for a study of circulating CD8 cells and anti-PD-1 response in melanoma. Study information: Patients received intravenous nivolumab, 3 mg/kg, every 2 weeks. Non-responders showed stable or progressive disease; responders showed complete or partial response.

CDR1 is LNHDA, CDR2 SQIVND, per germline (reference sequence). Between the trimmed V and J ends, which lost 6 bases and 5 bases, there was a span of 22 bases. This CDR3 is 17 amino acids long. TCR libraries were prepared from around 15 ng of total RNA with the QIAseq Immune Repertoire TCR panel. TCRdb analysed the reads with MiXCR anew, one entry per CDR3 protein. The table lists 300 to 400 distinct CDR3 sequences, approximately 15% of them singletons. By frequency in the sample, this clonotype is medium-sized. What it binds is not known. Live CD3+CD8+TCRalphabeta+ cells were sorted into four subsets by PD-1 and/or TIGIT. Overall study results and limits: At M1, fewer than 8% of TRB clonotypes appeared in multiple subsets. The cohort mixed treatment-naive and previously treated patients.

This chain uses TRBV19 with TRBJ2-2, with D tentatively TRBD1 (5 bases). This specimen consisted of CD8+ T cells from PBMCs, obtained at baseline or after one month of anti-PD-1 therapy (not recorded which). This sequence originates from a human donor with melanoma. The CDR3 region has the DNA TGTGCCAGTAGATGCAGGGCCCCGGGTCGCCAAACCGGGGAGCTGTTTTTT. Translated: CASRCRAPGRQTGELFF.